This T cell receptor (beta chain) was recovered during a study of beta chain features in type 1 diabetes. Study summary: Examination spanned fewer than 140,000,000 sorted cells from all samples.

The whole isolated RNA underwent reverse transcription, so sequencing captured expressed TCRB transcripts. Clones were read by immunoSEQ multiplex PCR, and TCRdb kept only the in-frame ones, dropping some. The top ten clones hold about 0.02% of a sample with 600,000 to 700,000 clones, around 15% of them seen once. Germline V gene lookup returns CDR1 SNHLY and CDR2 FYNNEI. The CDR3 sequence is 16 residues long. With 7 bases clipped from V and 2 bases from J, the junction kept 8 bases outside the gene matches. General study results and limits: An over-representation of cells with high TCR expression could result from cDNA sequencing. Lower insertion and higher deletion counts appeared at VDJ junctions in type 1 diabetes patients. In every one of the four CD4+ subsets, TCRB CDR3s were moderately but significantly shorter in Type 1 diabetes patients.

The table lists this clone with a few counts. What it recognizes is unknown. Sequencing was carried out using naive CD4+ T cells from blood. The sequence was collected from a man aged 18-30 years with type 1 diabetes. The chain recombines TRBV2 with TRBJ1-4; 9 bases fit TRBD1. This chain's CDR3 is CASTKDRGFTNEKLFF. The CDR3 DNA sequence: TGTGCCAGCACTAAGGACAGGGGATTTACTAATGAAAAACTGTTTTTT.